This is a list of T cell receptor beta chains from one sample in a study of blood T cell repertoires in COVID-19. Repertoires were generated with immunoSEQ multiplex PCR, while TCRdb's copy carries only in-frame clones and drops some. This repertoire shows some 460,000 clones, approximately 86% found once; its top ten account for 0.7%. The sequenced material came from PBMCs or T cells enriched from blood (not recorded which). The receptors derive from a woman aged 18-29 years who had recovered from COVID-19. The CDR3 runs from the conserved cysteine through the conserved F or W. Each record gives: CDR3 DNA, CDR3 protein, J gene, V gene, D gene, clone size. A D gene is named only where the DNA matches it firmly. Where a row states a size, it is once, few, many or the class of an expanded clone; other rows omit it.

cdr3_nt: TGTGCCAGCTCACCACTAGCGGGGACCTACAATGAGCAGTTCTTC
cdr3_aa: CASSPLAGTYNEQFF
j_call: TRBJ2-1
v_call: TRBV18
d_call: TRBD2
clone_size: -

cdr3_nt: TGTGCCAGCAGCTTCTTTGGGAGGGCGGAGAGAGACACTGAAGCTTTCTTT
cdr3_aa: CASSFFGRAERDTEAFF
j_call: TRBJ1-1
v_call: TRBV5-8
d_call: -
clone_size: once

cdr3_nt: TGTGCCAGTAGTATTCAGGGGGCTGATGAGCAGTTCTTC
cdr3_aa: CASSIQGADEQFF
j_call: TRBJ2-1
v_call: TRBV19
d_call: TRBD1
clone_size: once

cdr3_nt: TGTGCCAGCAGTTTAAGTAGTAGCGGGGGCCGAGAAGAGACCCAGTACTTC
cdr3_aa: CASSLSSSGGREETQYF
j_call: TRBJ2-5
v_call: TRBV28
d_call: TRBD2
clone_size: -

cdr3_nt: TGCGCCAGCAGCTTCTCTCCTACTGCCTTCAACTCTGGAAACACCATATATTTT
cdr3_aa: CASSFSPTAFNSGNTIYF
j_call: TRBJ1-3
v_call: TRBV5-1
d_call: -
clone_size: -

cdr3_nt: TGTGCCAGCAGTGAAGAAGGGATAGCGAGGCCCAAAGAGTATTTT
cdr3_aa: CASSEEGIARPKEYF
j_call: TRBJ2-3
v_call: TRBV6-1
d_call: -
clone_size: -

cdr3_nt: TGTGCCATCAGCCCGCACGACCGGCTAGCTCTGAACGGGGAGCTGTTTTTT
cdr3_aa: CAISPHDRLALNGELFF
j_call: TRBJ2-2
v_call: TRBV10-3
d_call: -
clone_size: -

cdr3_nt: TGTGCCTGGAGTAGGGGCAGGGGGACAAATAGCAATCAGCCCCAGCATTTT
cdr3_aa: CAWSRGRGTNSNQPQHF
j_call: TRBJ1-5
v_call: TRBV30
d_call: TRBD1
clone_size: -

cdr3_nt: TGTGCCTGGTCGGACAGGGGGCGAGTCCCCGAAGCTTTCTTT
cdr3_aa: CAWSDRGRVPEAFF
j_call: TRBJ1-1
v_call: TRBV30
d_call: TRBD1
clone_size: -

cdr3_nt: TGTGCCAGCAGTTACGGGGAGGAGCGGGGTTCACCCCTCCACTTT
cdr3_aa: CASSYGEERGSPLHF
j_call: TRBJ1-6
v_call: TRBV6-5
d_call: -
clone_size: -